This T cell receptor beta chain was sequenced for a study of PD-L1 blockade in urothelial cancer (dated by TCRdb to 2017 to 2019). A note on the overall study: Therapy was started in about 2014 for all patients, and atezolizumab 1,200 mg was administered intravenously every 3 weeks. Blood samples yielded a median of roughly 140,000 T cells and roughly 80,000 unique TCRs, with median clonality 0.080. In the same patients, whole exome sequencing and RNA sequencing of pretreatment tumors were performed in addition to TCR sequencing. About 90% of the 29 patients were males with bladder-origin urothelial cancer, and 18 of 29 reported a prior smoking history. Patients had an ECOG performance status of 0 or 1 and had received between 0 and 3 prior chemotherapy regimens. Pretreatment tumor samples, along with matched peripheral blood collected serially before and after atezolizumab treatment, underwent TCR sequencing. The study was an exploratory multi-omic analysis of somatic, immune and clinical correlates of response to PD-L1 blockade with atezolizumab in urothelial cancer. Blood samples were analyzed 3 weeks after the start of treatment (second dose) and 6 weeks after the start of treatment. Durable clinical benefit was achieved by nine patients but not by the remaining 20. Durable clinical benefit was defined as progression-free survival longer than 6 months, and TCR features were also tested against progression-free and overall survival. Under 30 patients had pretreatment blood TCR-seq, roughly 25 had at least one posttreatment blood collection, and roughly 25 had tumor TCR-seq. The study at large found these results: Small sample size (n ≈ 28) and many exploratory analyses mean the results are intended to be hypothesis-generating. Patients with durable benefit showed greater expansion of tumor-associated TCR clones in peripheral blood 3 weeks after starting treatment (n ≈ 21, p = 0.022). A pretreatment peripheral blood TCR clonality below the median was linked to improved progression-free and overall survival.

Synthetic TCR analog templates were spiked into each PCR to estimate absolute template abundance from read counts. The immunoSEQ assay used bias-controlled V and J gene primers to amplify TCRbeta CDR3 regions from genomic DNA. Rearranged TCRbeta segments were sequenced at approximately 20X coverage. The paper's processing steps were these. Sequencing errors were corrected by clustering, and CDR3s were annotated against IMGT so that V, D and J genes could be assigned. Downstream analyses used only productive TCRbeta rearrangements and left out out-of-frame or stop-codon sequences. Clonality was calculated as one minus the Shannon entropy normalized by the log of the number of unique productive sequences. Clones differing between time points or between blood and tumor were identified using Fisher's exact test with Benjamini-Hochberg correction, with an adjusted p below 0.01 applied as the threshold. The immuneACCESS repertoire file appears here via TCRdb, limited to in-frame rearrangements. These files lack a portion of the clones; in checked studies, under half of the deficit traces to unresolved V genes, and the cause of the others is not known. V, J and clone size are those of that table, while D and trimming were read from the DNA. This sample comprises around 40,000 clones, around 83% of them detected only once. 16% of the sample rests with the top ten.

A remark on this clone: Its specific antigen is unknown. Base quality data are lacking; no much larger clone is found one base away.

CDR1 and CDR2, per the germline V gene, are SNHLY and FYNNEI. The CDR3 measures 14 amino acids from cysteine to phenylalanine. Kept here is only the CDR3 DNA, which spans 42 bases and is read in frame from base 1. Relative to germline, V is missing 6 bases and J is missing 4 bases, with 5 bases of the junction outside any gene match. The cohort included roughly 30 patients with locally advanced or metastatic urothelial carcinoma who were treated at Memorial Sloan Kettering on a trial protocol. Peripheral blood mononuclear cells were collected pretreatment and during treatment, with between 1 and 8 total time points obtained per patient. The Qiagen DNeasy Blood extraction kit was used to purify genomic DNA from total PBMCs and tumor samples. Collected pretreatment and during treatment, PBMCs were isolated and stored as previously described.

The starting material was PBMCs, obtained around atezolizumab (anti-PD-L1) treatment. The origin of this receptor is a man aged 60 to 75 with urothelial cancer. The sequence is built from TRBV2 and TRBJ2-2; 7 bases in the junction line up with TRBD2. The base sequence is TGTGCCAGCAGCGAGCGGGATGGCACCGGGGAGCTGTTTTTT. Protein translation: CASSERDGTGELFF.